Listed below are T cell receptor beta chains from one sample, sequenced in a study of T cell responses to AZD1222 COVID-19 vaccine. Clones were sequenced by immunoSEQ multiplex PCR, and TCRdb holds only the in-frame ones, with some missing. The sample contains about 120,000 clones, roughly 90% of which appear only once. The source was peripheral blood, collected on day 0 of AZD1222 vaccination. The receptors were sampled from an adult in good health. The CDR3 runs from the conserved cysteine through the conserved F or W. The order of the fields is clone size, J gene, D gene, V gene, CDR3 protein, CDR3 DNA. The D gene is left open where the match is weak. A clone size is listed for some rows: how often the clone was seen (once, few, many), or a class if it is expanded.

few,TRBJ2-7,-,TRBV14,CASSQDGRGWYEQYF,TGTGCCAGCAGCCAAGATGGACGGGGGTGGTACGAGCAGTACTTC
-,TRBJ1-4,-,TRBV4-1,CASSLNQGPNEKLFF,TGCGCCAGCAGCTTAAACCAGGGTCCTAATGAAAAACTGTTTTTT
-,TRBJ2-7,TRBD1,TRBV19,CASSIPPPGTGGKIYEQYF,TGTGCCAGTAGTATCCCCCCGCCCGGGACAGGGGGAAAAATCTACGAGCAGTACTTC
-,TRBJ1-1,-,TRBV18,CASSPRRAEAFF,TGTGCCAGCTCACCTAGGAGGGCTGAAGCTTTCTTT
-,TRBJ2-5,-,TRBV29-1,CSAADSLRQETQYF,TGCAGCGCTGCGGACAGTCTCCGTCAAGAGACCCAGTACTTC
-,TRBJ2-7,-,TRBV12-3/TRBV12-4,CASSLGSGYEQYF,TGTGCCAGCAGTTTAGGCTCAGGTTACGAGCAGTACTTC
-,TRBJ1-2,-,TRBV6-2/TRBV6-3,CASSLNRVGSYTF,TGTGCCAGCAGTTTAAACAGGGTCGGGAGCTACACCTTC
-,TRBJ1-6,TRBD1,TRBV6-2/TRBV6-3,CASSSDRDNSPLHF,TGTGCCAGCAGTTCCGACAGGGATAATTCACCCCTCCACTTT
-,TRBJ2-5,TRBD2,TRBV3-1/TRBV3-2,CASSHGTSGGAGGRGETQYF,TGTGCCAGCAGCCACGGGACTAGCGGGGGGGCAGGAGGGCGAGGTGAGACCCAGTACTTC
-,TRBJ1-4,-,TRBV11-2,CASSFRQSGEKLFF,TGTGCCAGCAGCTTTAGGCAGTCCGGGGAAAAACTGTTTTTT
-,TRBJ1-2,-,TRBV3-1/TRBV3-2,CASSQGGSWENYGYTF,TGTGCCAGCAGCCAAGGAGGGTCGTGGGAAAACTATGGCTACACCTTC
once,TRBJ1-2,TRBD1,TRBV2,CASRGTANYGYTF,TGTGCCAGCAGAGGGACAGCAAACTATGGCTACACCTTC
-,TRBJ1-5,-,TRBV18,CASSPIPYRDDVRNQPQHF,TGTGCCAGCTCACCTATTCCCTACAGGGACGATGTCCGCAATCAGCCCCAGCATTTT
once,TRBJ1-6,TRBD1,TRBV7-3,CASALGRGRRYNSPLHF,TGTGCCAGCGCTCTGGGCAGGGGGCGCCGGTATAATTCACCCCTCCACTTT
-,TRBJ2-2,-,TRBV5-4,CASSPTSMRGELFF,TGCGCCAGCAGCCCGACTTCGATGCGCGGGGAGCTGTTTTTT
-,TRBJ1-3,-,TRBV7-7,CASSPNPGNTIYF,TGTGCCAGCAGCCCCAATCCTGGAAACACCATATATTTT
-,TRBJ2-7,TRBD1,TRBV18,CASSPRDRGNEQYF,TGTGCCAGCTCCCCCCGGGACAGGGGTAACGAGCAGTACTTC
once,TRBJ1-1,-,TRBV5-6,CASSLPGLRDTEAFF,TGTGCCAGCAGCTTGCCGGGGCTCCGTGACACTGAAGCTTTCTTT
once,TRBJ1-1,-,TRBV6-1,CASSEREGSAEAFF,TGTGCCAGCAGTGAAAGAGAGGGTAGCGCTGAAGCTTTCTTT
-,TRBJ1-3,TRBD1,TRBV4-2,CASSREGQQSLSGNTIYF,TGTGCCAGCAGCCGCGAGGGACAGCAATCCCTCTCTGGAAACACCATATATTTT
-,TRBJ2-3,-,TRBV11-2,CASSSNLLTDTQYF,TGTGCCAGCAGCTCCAACCTCCTTACAGATACGCAGTATTTT
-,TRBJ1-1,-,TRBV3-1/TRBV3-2,CASSQDPAGPRTEAFF,TGTGCCAGCAGCCAAGATCCCGCAGGGCCGAGGACTGAAGCTTTCTTT
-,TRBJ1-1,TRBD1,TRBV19,CASTERTGMGEAFF,TGTGCCAGTACCGAACGGACAGGGATGGGTGAAGCTTTCTTT
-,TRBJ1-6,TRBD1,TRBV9,CASSGTGGSYNSPLHF,TGTGCCAGCAGCGGAACAGGGGGCTCCTATAATTCACCCCTCCACTTT
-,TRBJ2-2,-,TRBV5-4,CASSLARGAGGELFF,TGTGCCAGCAGCTTGGCCCGGGGGGCAGGCGGGGAGCTGTTTTTT
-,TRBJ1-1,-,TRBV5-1,CASSLRVGKNTEAFF,TGCGCCAGCAGCTTGAGAGTCGGGAAGAACACTGAAGCTTTCTTT
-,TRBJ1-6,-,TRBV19,CASSIDGEGADSPLHF,TGTGCCAGTAGTATAGATGGGGAGGGCGCTGATTCACCCCTCCACTTT
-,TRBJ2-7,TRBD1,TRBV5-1,CASRTGPSSYEQYF,TGCGCCAGCCGGACAGGGCCCAGCTCCTACGAGCAGTACTTC
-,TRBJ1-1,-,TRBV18,CASSDGQNTEAFF,TGTGCCAGCTCCGACGGACAGAACACTGAAGCTTTCTTT
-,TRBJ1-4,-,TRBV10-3,CAMRDSTNEKLFF,TGTGCCATGCGGGACTCAACTAATGAAAAACTGTTTTTT
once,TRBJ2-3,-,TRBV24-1,CATSDSGTEDTQYF,TGTGCCACCAGTGATTCCGGGACTGAGGATACGCAGTATTTT
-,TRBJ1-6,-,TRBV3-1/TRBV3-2,CASSQEGNSPLHF,TGTGCCAGCAGCCAAGAGGGGAATTCACCCCTCCACTTT
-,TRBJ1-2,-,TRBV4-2,CASSQDHSGSRYGYTF,TGTGCCAGCAGCCAAGACCATTCGGGGTCCCGCTATGGCTACACCTTC
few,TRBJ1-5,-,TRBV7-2,CASSLAGHTNQPQHF,TGTGCCAGCAGCTTAGCGGGACACACAAATCAGCCCCAGCATTTT
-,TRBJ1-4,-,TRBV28,CASSFRGRSEKLFF,TGTGCCAGCAGTTTTCGGGGGCGCAGTGAAAAACTGTTTTTT
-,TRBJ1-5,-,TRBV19,CASSIGHSNQPQHF,TGTGCCAGTAGTATTGGACATAGCAATCAGCCCCAGCATTTT
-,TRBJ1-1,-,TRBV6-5,CASVRVLTEAFF,TGTGCCAGCGTAAGGGTGTTAACTGAAGCTTTCTTT
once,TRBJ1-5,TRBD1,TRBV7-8,CASSGKGQAGYQPQHF,TGTGCCAGCAGCGGCAAAGGACAGGCCGGGTATCAGCCCCAGCATTTT
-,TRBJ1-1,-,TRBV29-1,CSVEALSIQAFF,TGCAGCGTTGAAGCATTATCCATCCAAGCTTTCTTT
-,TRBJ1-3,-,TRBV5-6,CASSSYRDTSSGNTIYF,TGTGCCAGCAGCTCCTATCGGGACACCTCCTCTGGAAACACCATATATTTT
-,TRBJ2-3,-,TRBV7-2,CASSLDGVRPQGDTDTQYF,TGTGCCAGCAGCTTAGACGGAGTCCGACCCCAGGGAGACACAGATACGCAGTATTTT
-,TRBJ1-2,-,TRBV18,CASSPAADRQSYGYTF,TGTGCCAGCTCACCAGCAGCAGACCGGCAGTCCTATGGCTACACCTTC
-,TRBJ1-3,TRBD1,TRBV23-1,CASSQTFDRVSSGNTIYF,TGCGCCAGCAGTCAAACGTTCGACAGGGTCTCCTCTGGAAACACCATATATTTT
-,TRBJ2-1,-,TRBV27,CASSLWVQTNEQFF,TGTGCCAGCAGTTTATGGGTACAAACTAATGAGCAGTTCTTC
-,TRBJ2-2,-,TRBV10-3,CAISESKGPGNTGELFF,TGTGCCATCAGTGAGTCGAAGGGCCCAGGGAACACCGGGGAGCTGTTTTTT
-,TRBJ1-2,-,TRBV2,CASSPSFVANYGYTF,TGTGCCAGCAGTCCGTCGTTTGTGGCTAACTATGGCTACACCTTC
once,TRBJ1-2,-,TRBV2,CASEGVGYTF,TGTGCCAGCGAAGGGGTTGGCTACACCTTC
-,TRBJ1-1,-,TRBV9,CASSSFENTEAFF,TGTGCCAGCAGCTCCTTCGAGAACACTGAAGCTTTCTTT
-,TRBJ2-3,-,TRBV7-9,CASSPLSLLFATDTQYF,TGTGCCAGCAGCCCACTAAGTCTCCTTTTTGCCACAGATACGCAGTATTTT
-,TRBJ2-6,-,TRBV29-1,CSGQVSGANVLTF,TGCAGCGGCCAGGTCTCTGGGGCCAACGTCCTAACTTTC
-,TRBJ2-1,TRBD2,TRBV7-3,CASSRSGGTYNEQFF,TGTGCCAGCAGCCGAAGCGGGGGAACGTACAATGAGCAGTTCTTC
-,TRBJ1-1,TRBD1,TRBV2,CARGQGAGTTEAFF,TGTGCCCGTGGACAGGGGGCGGGAACCACTGAAGCTTTCTTT
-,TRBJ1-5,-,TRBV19,CASSPPGVQPQHF,TGTGCCAGTAGTCCCCCTGGGGTTCAGCCCCAGCATTTT
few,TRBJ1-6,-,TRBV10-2,CASFSGFYSPLHF,TGCGCCAGCTTCTCAGGGTTTTATTCACCCCTCCACTTT
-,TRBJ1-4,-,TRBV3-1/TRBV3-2,CASSQRPGGEKLFF,TGTGCCAGCAGCCAGCGACCGGGAGGGGAAAAACTGTTTTTT
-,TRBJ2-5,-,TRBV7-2,CASSLVADQETQYF,TGTGCCAGCAGCTTAGTTGCGGACCAAGAGACCCAGTACTTC
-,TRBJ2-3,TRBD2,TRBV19,CASSMSSGDLTDTQYF,TGTGCCAGTAGTATGTCGAGCGGGGACCTCACAGATACGCAGTATTTT
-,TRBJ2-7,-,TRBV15,CATSIVRGSYEQYF,TGTGCCACCAGCATAGTACGGGGCTCCTACGAGCAGTACTTC
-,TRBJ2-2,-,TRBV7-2,CASSLGHQRRTGELFF,TGTGCCAGCAGCTTGGGACACCAACGTCGGACCGGGGAGCTGTTTTTT